The 31 T cell receptor beta chains reported below all come from one sample, sequenced in a study of blood T cell repertoires in COVID-19 (dated by TCRdb to 2020 to 2021). The protocol used for the library was the immunoSEQ multiplex PCR assay. Held by TCRdb, this immuneACCESS table contains in-frame sequences only and omits some clones. Under half of the omission traces to an unresolved V gene where checked; the cause of the rest is unknown. The sample table holds some 110,000 clones, of which over 55% were seen once. The ten biggest clones cover 0.9% of the sample. Sequenced sample: peripheral blood. The source of these receptors is a human donor with acute or convalescent COVID-19. The donor label of this sample is uncertain.

This clone was observed a single time. V gene TRBV3-1 (or the pseudogene TRBV3-2) combines with J gene TRBJ1-1; 11 nucleotides agree with TRBD1. J was trimmed by 3 bases and V by 4 bases; bases with no gene match: 4. CDR1 LGHDT and CDR2 YNNKEL come from the germline V gene (reference sequence). The CDR3 totals 15 residues. CDR3 bases: TGTGCCAGCAGCCTTCCGGGACAGGGGGACACTGAAGCTTTCTTT. It yields the protein CASSLPGQGDTEAFF.

The V call is TRBV28, the J call TRBJ1-6, with TRBD1 identical over 10 bases. The V and J ends lost 5 bases and 9 bases, in that order; junction bases with no gene match: 7. Germline assignment: CDR1 MDHEN and CDR2 SYDVKM. CDR3 length equals 15 residues. The CDR3 DNA reads TGTGCCAGCAGTCCGACAGGGGGCATGGGTTCACCCCTCCACTTT. It codes for CASSPTGGMGSPLHF.

This clone was recorded a few times. The V and J genes are TRBV7-9 and TRBJ1-5; D might be TRBD1 (6 bases). V was trimmed by 5 bases and J by 6 bases, leaving 11 bases between them. This CDR3 is built from 13 residues. Germline V gene lookup returns CDR1 SEHNR and CDR2 FQNEAQ (reference sequence). CDR3: CASSLPGVQPQHF. Written as DNA, the CDR3 is TGTGCCAGCAGCCTTCCAGGGGTTCAGCCCCAGCATTTT.

The sample holds a few counts of this clone. This sequence joins TRBV7-9 and TRBJ1-2; the match to TRBD1 covers 7 bases. CDR1 and CDR2 from the germline V gene are SEHNR and FQNEAQ (reference sequence). The trim removed 3 bases at V and 3 bases at J, leaving 7 bases unmatched. The CDR3 has 15 amino acids. CDR3 in amino acids: CASSFATGYDYGYTF. CDR3 sequence (DNA): TGTGCCAGCAGCTTCGCGACAGGGTACGACTATGGCTACACCTTC.

In the case of this clone: A much larger clone is a single base away; this may be a read error. The V gene is TRBV5-4, the J gene TRBJ1-4; maybe TRBD1 (6 bases). This CDR3 has 13 residues. The germline gives CDR1 SGHNT, CDR2 YYREEE (reference sequence). The CDR3 region has the DNA TGTGCCAGCAGCTTGACGGGAGGGGGAAAACTGCTTTTT. Its translation: CASSLTGGGKLLF.

V usage is TRBV19 and J usage is TRBJ1-2; 9 bases fit TRBD1. The CDR3 is 17 residues long. Germline trimming cut 4 bases from V and 2 bases from J; bases unmatched to any gene: 11. Germline CDR1 reads LNHDA; CDR2 reads SQIVND (reference sequence). The CDR3 DNA is TGTGCCAGTAGTACCGAACCGGGACAGGGACCAAACTATGGCTACACCTTC. This encodes CASSTEPGQGPNYGYTF.

The rearrangement joins TRBV24-1 to TRBJ2-3, with TRBD1 matching over 9 bases. There are 16 residues in the CDR3. V gave up 5 bases and J gave up 5 bases; unmatched junction bases: 10. Germline CDR1 is KGHDR and CDR2 is SFDVKD. In nucleotides, the CDR3 is TGTGCCACCAGTGCCCCGGGACAGGGACGGGGAGATACGCAGTATTTT. Its protein product is CATSAPGQGRGDTQYF.

The chain carries TRBV24-1 and TRBJ2-2; D remains unclear. Germline assignment: CDR1 KGHDR and CDR2 SFDVKD. The germline V and J ends were trimmed by 4 bases and 6 bases, with 14 bases remaining between them. This CDR3 contains 15 residues. The CDR3 is CATSDPVGVPGELFF. The CDR3, as DNA: TGTGCCACCAGTGACCCCGTCGGAGTTCCCGGGGAGCTGTTTTTT.

The rearrangement uses TRBV10-2 and TRBJ1-5, with 8 bases that match TRBD1. CDR3 size: 12 residues. The J segment lost 4 bases and the V segment lost 9 bases, leaving 2 bases of the junction unmatched. Germline values: CDR1 WSHSY, CDR2 SAAADI. The CDR3 coding sequence is TGCGCCAGTCAGGGGGCGAATCAGCCCCAGCATTTT. Its translation is CASQGANQPQHF.

The chain couples TRBV30 to TRBJ1-5; D not certain. The CDR3 runs 13 residues. Trimming took off 0 bases at V and 5 bases at J, with 8 bases between the two ends. The germline V gene encodes CDR1 GTSNPN and CDR2 SVGIG (reference sequence). CDR3 bases: TGTGCCTGGAGTGTACTGAGAGATCAGCCCCAGCATTTT. Protein product: CAWSVLRDQPQHF.

The V call is TRBV5-4, the J call TRBJ2-6; TRBD1 aligns across 9 bases. After removal of 4 bases from V and 2 bases from J, the junction contained 7 bases not matched to a gene. Germline values: CDR1 SGHNT, CDR2 YYREEE (reference sequence). The CDR3 has 17 residues. The CDR3 reads CASSRDRVGAGANVLTF. The CDR3 region has the DNA TGTGCCAGCAGCCGGGACAGGGTAGGGGCTGGGGCCAACGTCCTGACTTTC.

V and J are TRBV6-5 and TRBJ2-3; D not resolved. V shed 8 bases and J shed 6 bases, with 15 bases lying between them. The germline V gene has CDR1 MNHEY and CDR2 SVGAGI. This CDR3 is built from 13 residues. The CDR3 DNA sequence: TGTGCCAGCCAACATACCGCCCTGGATACGCAGTATTTT. Amino acid sequence: CASQHTALDTQYF.

This clone was found a few times. The CDR3 is CAWSRAGGETEAFF. The CDR3 bases are TGTGCCTGGAGTAGGGCAGGGGGAGAGACTGAAGCTTTCTTT. This chain joins TRBV30 and TRBJ1-1, with 7 bases aligning to TRBD1. This CDR3 has 14 amino acids. The V and J ends lost 2 bases and 5 bases, in that order; junction bases with no gene match: 8. Germline V gene sequence: CDR1 GTSNPN, CDR2 SVGIG (reference sequence).

The chain joins TRBV7-2 to TRBJ2-7; 12 nucleotides agree with TRBD2. Trimming removed 0 bases from V and 2 bases from J; junction bases left unmatched: 2. Germline V gene lookup returns CDR1 SGHTA and CDR2 FQGNSA. The CDR3 runs 16 residues. The CDR3 sequence: CASSLARTSGAYEQYF. CDR3 DNA sequence: TGTGCCAGCAGCTTAGCAAGGACTAGCGGGGCCTACGAGCAGTACTTC.

The chain joins TRBV5-4 to TRBJ2-6; D gene uncertain. Trimming removed 7 bases at V and 2 bases at J, with 19 bases between. Germline loops: CDR1 SGHNT, CDR2 YYREEE (reference sequence). The CDR3 contains 17 residues. The CDR3 DNA sequence: TGTGCCAGCTCCTTGGGCTTCCAGAATCCTGGGGCCAACGTCCTGACTTTC. Protein: CASSLGFQNPGANVLTF. Variable domain in full (rest from reference TRBV5-4 and TRBJ2-6): ETGVTQSPTHLIKTRGQQVTLRCSSQSGHNTVSWYQQALGQGPQFIFQYYREEENGRGNFPPRFSGLQFPNYSSELNVNALELDDSALYLCASSLGFQNPGANVLTFGAGSRLTVL.

This clone was detected only a few times. The CDR3: CASSGGTGGLETQYF. The CDR3 bases are TGCGCCAGCAGCGGGGGGACAGGGGGCCTTGAGACCCAGTACTTC. The rearrangement joins TRBV5-1 to TRBJ2-5, with 12 bases identical to TRBD1. This CDR3 is built from 15 residues. Per germline, CDR1 SGHRS and CDR2 YFSETQ. Trimming took 4 bases from V and 5 from J; bases not matched to a gene: 6. Looking up the rest from reference TRBV5-1 and TRBJ2-5 gives the full variable domain: KAGVTQTPRYLIKTRGQQVTLSCSPISGHRSVSWYQQTPGQGLQFLFEYFSETQRNKGNFPGRFSGRQFSNSRSEMNVSTLELGDSALYLCASSGGTGGLETQYFGPGTRLLVL.

This clone came up a few times. The chain's CDR3 is CASSYSGTGGYEQYF. The CDR3 DNA sequence: TGTGCCAGCAGTTACTCCGGGACAGGGGGTTACGAGCAGTACTTC. This sequence joins TRBV6-2 or TRBV6-3 and TRBJ2-7, with 11 bases matching TRBD1. Germline CDR1 MNHEY, CDR2 SVGEGT. CDR3 length: 15 amino acids. With V trimmed by 0 bases and J by 4 bases, 2 bases remained unmatched.

The gene calls are TRBV28 and TRBJ1-2; the D is unclear. The CDR3 covers 15 residues. Trimming removed 2 bases at V and 4 bases at J, with 14 bases between. Germline V CDR1 and CDR2: MDHEN, SYDVKM. CDR3 sequence (DNA): TGTGCCAGCAGTTTAAGTGTCCGGGGTGGCTATGGCTACACCTTC. As protein: CASSLSVRGGYGYTF.

The V call is TRBV6-5, the J call TRBJ1-1; TRBD1 matches 7 bases. The junction had 6 bases not matched to a gene; V was cut back by 4 bases and J by 1 base. Germline V gives CDR1 MNHEY, CDR2 SVGAGI. The CDR3 extends over 15 amino acids. CDR3 bases: TGTGCCAGCAGTTGGGACAGAACCCGGAACACTGAAGCTTTCTTT. This translates into CASSWDRTRNTEAFF.

This chain links TRBV15 with TRBJ1-4; possibly TRBD1 for D (5 bases). The V gene lost 3 bases and the J gene lost 0 bases, with 20 bases spanning the gap. CDR3 length: 19 residues. Germline assignment: CDR1 LNHNV and CDR2 YYDKDF (reference sequence). CDR3 sequence reads: CATSSPPRAGVPTNEKLFF. The CDR3 DNA reads as TGTGCCACCAGCAGCCCCCCCAGGGCGGGGGTCCCAACTAATGAAAAACTGTTTTTT.

The genes are TRBV7-2 and TRBJ1-3, with a tentative D call TRBD1 (6 bases). V lost 5 bases and J lost 4, with 12 bases in between. Germline V CDR1 and CDR2: SGHTA, FQGNSA. The CDR3 is 14 amino acids. This chain's CDR3 is CASSQDSGGNTIYF. CDR3 nucleotides: TGTGCCAGCAGCCAGGACAGCGGAGGAAACACCATATATTTT.

This clone has a handful of counts. CDR3 sequence reads: CASSRTSGGAYNEQFF. CDR3 bases: TGTGCCAGCAGCCGGACTAGCGGGGGGGCCTACAATGAGCAGTTCTTC. The chain employs TRBV14 and TRBJ2-1, with 15 bases matching TRBD2. V lost 4 bases and J lost 2; bases outside the gene matches: 0. From germline, CDR1 is SGHDN and CDR2 FVKESK. The CDR3 covers 16 residues.

V is TRBV7-9 and J is TRBJ1-3; perhaps TRBD1 as D (6 bases). The CDR3 loop spans 16 amino acids. V was trimmed by 5 bases and J by 5 bases, leaving 19 bases between them. CDR1 is SEHNR, CDR2 FQNEAQ, per germline (reference sequence). Here the CDR3 DNA reads TGTGCCAGCAGCCCAACTCCGGACAGCCTCAGAAACACCATATATTTT. Residues: CASSPTPDSLRNTIYF. Full variable domain (missing parts from reference TRBV7-9 and TRBJ1-3): DTGVSQNPRHKITKRGQNVTFRCDPISEHNRLYWYRQTLGQGPEFLTYFQNEAQLEKSRLLSDRFSAERPKGSFSTLEIQRTEQGDSAMYLCASSPTPDSLRNTIYFGEGSWLTVV.

The rearrangement links TRBV28 to TRBJ1-5; D gene ambiguous. V lost 6 bases and J lost 2, with 11 bases in between. The V gene's germline CDR1 is MDHEN and CDR2 SYDVKM. The CDR3 is 14 residues long. The CDR3 sequence: CASRTVGGNQPQHF. For the CDR3, the DNA is TGTGCCAGCAGAACGGTTGGTGGCAATCAGCCCCAGCATTTT. The variable domain in full, completed from reference TRBV28 and TRBJ1-5, reads DVKVTQSSRYLVKRTGEKVFLECVQDMDHENMFWYRQDPGLGLRLIYFSYDVKMKEKGDIPEGYSVSREKKERFSLILESASTNQTSMYLCASRTVGGNQPQHFGDGTRLSIL.

This clone has a handful of counts. The rearrangement joins TRBV28 to TRBJ1-1; D is perhaps TRBD1 (5 bases). The V and J ends lost 0 bases and 3 bases respectively, with 17 bases between them. Per germline, CDR1 MDHEN and CDR2 SYDVKM. The length of the CDR3 is 17 residues. The CDR3 region has the DNA TGTGCCAGCAGTTTATGGGACCCCCAGCAAGGGGACACTGAAGCTTTCTTT. Translated: CASSLWDPQQGDTEAFF.

The J gene is TRBJ2-3, the V gene TRBV5-1; D is possibly TRBD2 (6 bases). Between the trimmed V and J ends, which lost 4 bases and 4 bases, there was a span of 13 bases. The CDR3 consists of 14 residues. Looked up from germline, CDR1 is SGHRS and CDR2 is YFSETQ. The CDR3 here is CASSDGGGADTQYF. The CDR3 DNA sequence: TGCGCCAGCAGCGATGGAGGCGGGGCAGATACGCAGTATTTT.

The chain carries TRBV6-1 and TRBJ2-7; TRBD2 might be the D (5 bases). Germline V gives CDR1 MNHNS, CDR2 SASEGT. Trimming left V 3 bases short and J 7 bases short, with 16 bases between. This CDR3 comprises 14 residues. For the CDR3, the DNA is TGTGCCAGCAGTGACCTGGGGAGCGGCTGGGAGCAGTACGTC. Its translation is CASSDLGSGWEQYV.

The rearrangement uses TRBV2 and TRBJ2-3; perhaps TRBD1 as D (6 bases). The CDR3 is 15 residues long. Trimming left V 4 bases short and J 6 bases short, with 17 bases between. The germline V gene has CDR1 SNHLY and CDR2 FYNNEI. The CDR3 loop is CASSGGQGAWDTQYF. The CDR3 coding sequence is TGTGCCAGCAGTGGGGGGCAGGGAGCTTGGGATACGCAGTATTTT.

This sequence joins TRBV5-1 and TRBJ2-2; TRBD2 is a possible D gene (5 bases). Deletions cut 2 bases from V and 5 bases from J, with 7 bases between. Germline V gene lookup returns CDR1 SGHRS and CDR2 YFSETQ. CDR3 size: 13 residues. CDR3 DNA sequence: TGCGCCAGCAGCTTTAGGGAGACCGGGGAGCTGTTTTTT. Its translation: CASSFRETGELFF.

The chain is built from TRBV3-1 (or the pseudogene TRBV3-2) and TRBJ2-7; TRBD1 matches at 11 bases. Germline V gene data show CDR1 as LGHDT and CDR2 as YNNKEL (reference sequence). CDR3 length equals 15 residues. The V gene end was trimmed by 4 bases and the J gene end by 5 bases; junction bases not matched to a gene: 7. CDR3 sequence: CASSPWDRGSNEQYF. CDR3 in DNA: TGTGCCAGCAGCCCCTGGGACAGGGGGTCCAACGAGCAGTACTTC.

This clone has more than one count but fewer than ten. V usage is TRBV29-1 and J usage is TRBJ1-1; TRBD1 aligns across 7 bases. Trimming took 7 bases from V and 2 from J; bases not matched to a gene: 7. The CDR3 length is 13 residues. Germline CDR1 is SQVTM and CDR2 is ANQGSEA. This CDR3 reads CSGGTAQNTEAFF. CDR3 nucleotides: TGCAGCGGAGGGACAGCACAAAACACTGAAGCTTTCTTT.